The sequence of this T cell receptor (beta chain) was determined in a study of T cell repertoires in cytomegalovirus infection. Trimming stripped 7 bases from V and 1 base from J, with 13 bases between. The CDR3 consists of 14 residues. Looked up from germline, CDR1 is SGHVT and CDR2 is SQSDAQ. Each CDR3 protein gets one entry after TCRdb re-called the reads with MiXCR. The sample contains hundreds of thousands of distinct CDR3 sequences, roughly 30% of which appear only once. This clonotype came up a few times. Its specificity is unknown. The chain joins TRBV7-4 to TRBJ1-1, with D perhaps matching TRBD1 (6 bases). This specimen was cultured PBMCs, taken from culture after CMV antigen stimulation. This clonotype was obtained from a human donor in good health (CMV status not recorded). Some clones in this sample may be carry-over from other donors' samples. The CDR3 here is CASNQRGANTEAFF. The CDR3 DNA follows: TGTGCCAGCAACCAAAGGGGGGCGAACACTGAAGCTTTCTTT.